Each of the 23 T cell receptor beta chains below was sequenced from the same sample in a study of T cells in Graves' hyperthyroidism and ophthalmopathy. TCR beta CDR3 sequences were amplified from RNA transcripts. The HTBI primer set was used in a first-round RT-PCR of the TCR CDR3. MiXCR was run by TCRdb on the multiplex PCR reads, yielding one entry per CDR3 protein. The table has hundreds of thousands of distinct CDR3 sequences, roughly 15% seen once; the top ten hold roughly 13%. Sequenced material: blood. Receptor source: a man younger than 30 with Graves' ophthalmopathy.

The V gene is TRBV11-2, the J gene TRBJ2-3; D unresolved. The CDR3 is 15 residues long. CDR1 and CDR2 (germline): SGHAT, FQNNGV. V lost 8 bases, J lost 2 bases, and 17 bases lay in between. Here the CDR3 reads CASGTARAHTDTQYF. CDR3 DNA: TGTGCCAGCGGCACGGCCAGAGCTCACACAGATACGCAGTATTTT.

The genes are TRBV20-1 and TRBJ2-7, with TRBD2 matching over 9 bases. The germline V gene has CDR1 DFQATT and CDR2 SNEGSKA (reference sequence). This CDR3 is 14 amino acids long. V shed 1 base, J shed 5 bases, and the junction held 6 bases outside the gene matches. CDR3 region: CSARVGTSTHEQYF. CDR3 bases: TGCAGTGCTAGAGTTGGGACTAGCACCCACGAGCAGTACTTC.

This clonotype came up many times. V is TRBV9 and J is TRBJ1-2, with D perhaps matching TRBD1 (5 bases). Germline V gene sequence: CDR1 SGDLS, CDR2 YYNGEE. The CDR3 spans 17 residues. Trimming took off 3 bases at V and 5 bases at J, with 23 bases between the two ends. The CDR3 DNA reads as TGTGCCAGCAGCGGCGACCGTGAGACAGCTAAACTATATGGCTACACCTTC. Protein product: CASSGDRETAKLYGYTF. The full variable domain, in which reference TRBV9 and TRBJ1-2 provide the parts outside the CDR3, is DSGVTQTPKHLITATGQRVTLRCSPRSGDLSVYWYQQSLDQGLQFLIQYYNGEERAKGNILERFSAQQFPDLHSELNLSSLELGDSALYFCASSGDRETAKLYGYTFGSGTRLTVV.

This clonotype was seen more than once but under ten times. V and J are TRBV5-5 and TRBJ2-7; TRBD1 might be the D (5 bases). This CDR3 is built from 15 residues. The germline V and J ends were trimmed by 0 bases and 2 bases, with 12 bases remaining between them. Germline V CDR1 and CDR2: SGHKS, YYEKEE (reference sequence). The DNA for the CDR3 is TGTGCCAGCAGCTTGGTAGGACACGGAACCTACGAGCAGTACTTC. This codes for CASSLVGHGTYEQYF.

This clonotype was detected many times. The rearrangement joins TRBV20-1 to TRBJ1-2, with 11 positions matching TRBD1. The CDR3 has 14 residues. The V gene end was trimmed by 5 bases and the J gene end by 7 bases; junction bases not matched to a gene: 9. Germline loops: CDR1 DFQATT, CDR2 SNEGSKA (reference sequence). This CDR3 is CSAWGTGGVSGYTF. DNA of the CDR3: TGCAGTGCTTGGGGGACAGGGGGGGTATCTGGCTACACCTTC.

This clonotype was found many times. The rearrangement uses TRBV29-1 and TRBJ1-1; D is undetermined. The V end was cut by 3 bases, the J end by 8 bases, with 13 bases between. The CDR3 spans 12 residues. Germline V gene lookup returns CDR1 SQVTM and CDR2 ANQGSEA. The CDR3 sequence is CSVDGGASEAFF. The CDR3 DNA follows: TGCAGCGTTGATGGCGGTGCCTCCGAAGCTTTCTTT.

This clonotype was counted ten times or more. The chain couples TRBV9 to TRBJ2-7; 14 bases match TRBD2. J gave up 5 bases and V 0 bases, and 4 bases lay outside the gene matches. This CDR3 contains 16 residues. Looked up from germline, CDR1 is SGDLS and CDR2 is YYNGEE. CDR3 loop: CASSVEGLAGGDEQYF. CDR3 bases: TGTGCCAGCAGCGTAGAAGGACTAGCGGGAGGTGACGAGCAGTACTTC.

This clonotype was found a few times. The chain uses TRBV7-9 and TRBJ2-7; D may match TRBD1 or TRBD2 (6 bases each). Germline-derived CDR1 and CDR2 are SEHNR and FQNEAQ (reference sequence). V was shortened by 2 bases and J by 5 bases, with 19 bases between the two germline ends. The CDR3 runs 16 residues. The CDR3 loop is CASSLFRQERGDEQYF. DNA of the CDR3: TGTGCCAGCAGCTTATTTAGGCAGGAAAGGGGGGACGAGCAGTACTTC.

The rearrangement joins TRBV27 to TRBJ2-7, with 9 bases lining up with TRBD1. The CDR3 is made up of 16 amino acids. Germline loops: CDR1 MNHEY, CDR2 SMNVEV (reference sequence). J gave up 3 bases and V 0 bases, and 6 bases lay outside the gene matches. CDR3: CASSLSGQGLIYEQYF. The CDR3 nucleotides are TGTGCCAGCAGTTTATCGGGACAGGGCCTCATCTACGAGCAGTACTTC.

This clonotype was seen at least ten times. This chain uses TRBV6-1 with TRBJ2-1, with 9 bases fitting TRBD2. The ends lost 2 bases at V and 8 bases at J; junction bases unmatched: 4. The germline V gene encodes CDR1 MNHNS and CDR2 SASEGT. The CDR3 totals 14 residues. DNA of the CDR3: TGTGCCAGCAGTGAACTGAGGACTAGCGATGAGCAGTTCTTC. It is translated as CASSELRTSDEQFF.

The chain uses TRBV5-1 and TRBJ2-3; 16 positions agree with TRBD2. CDR1 and CDR2 from the germline V gene are SGHRS and YFSETQ. CDR3 length: 18 amino acids. V shed 7 bases, J shed 1 base, and the junction held 9 bases outside the gene matches. CDR3 region: CASREGTSGGAGTDTQYF. The CDR3 DNA reads as TGCGCCAGCCGAGAAGGGACTAGCGGGGGGGCTGGCACAGATACGCAGTATTTT.

In this sample, this clonotype turned up many times. The V and J genes are TRBV11-2 and TRBJ2-7, with 9 bases that match TRBD2. Germline V gene data show CDR1 as SGHAT and CDR2 as FQNNGV. The junction had 13 bases not matched to a gene; V was cut back by 5 bases and J by 2 bases. CDR3 length: 17 amino acids. DNA for the CDR3: TGTGCCAGCAGCCCTCGGAGGAGCGGGGGGCCAACCTACGAGCAGTACTTC. Translated, it gives CASSPRRSGGPTYEQYF.

This clonotype has ten or more counts. This chain joins TRBV5-1 and TRBJ2-1, with D unresolved. This CDR3 has 16 amino acids. Looked up from germline, CDR1 is SGHRS and CDR2 is YFSETQ. V lost 5 bases and J lost 1, with 16 bases in between. As DNA, the CDR3 is TGCGCCAGCAGGCCGGGCAGTCAGCAGTCCTACAATGAGCAGTTCTTC. Amino acid sequence: CASRPGSQQSYNEQFF.

V gene TRBV5-6 combines with J gene TRBJ1-4, with D tentatively TRBD1 (6 bases). V lost 5 bases and J 5 bases, leaving 13 bases between the germline ends. CDR3 size: 14 residues. The germline CDR1 and CDR2 sequences are SGHDT and YYEEEE. The CDR3 region is CASSLTGKNEKLFF. CDR3 nucleotide sequence: TGTGCCAGCAGTTTGACAGGAAAGAATGAAAAACTGTTTTTT.

In this sample, this clonotype turned up many times. The chain couples TRBV4-1 to TRBJ2-1; 7 nucleotides align to TRBD1. The CDR3 totals 16 residues. Germline loops: CDR1 MGHRA, CDR2 YSYEKL. Losses at the gene ends were 4 bases for V and 3 bases for J; bases not matched to a gene: 9. The CDR3 reads CASSLTPTGFYNEQFF. The CDR3 DNA follows: TGCGCCAGCAGCCTGACACCGACAGGGTTCTACAATGAGCAGTTCTTC.

This clonotype was counted at least ten times. The chain uses TRBV7-9 and TRBJ2-7; 10 positions match TRBD1. V was clipped by 5 bases and J by 2 bases; unmatched bases: 6. Germline V gene sequence: CDR1 SEHNR, CDR2 FQNEAQ (reference sequence). The CDR3 consists of 15 residues. The CDR3 nucleotides are TGTGCCAGCAGCAACCCCGGGACAGGGGCCTACGAGCAGTACTTC. It specifies CASSNPGTGAYEQYF.

This clonotype was recorded only once. The CDR3 DNA follows: TGCGCCAGCAGCCCAGGTGAGGGAAAAGAGACCCAGTACTTC. This encodes CASSPGEGKETQYF. The gene calls are TRBV5-1 and TRBJ2-5; D possibly corresponds to TRBD2 (5 bases). CDR3 length equals 14 residues. Trimming left V 4 bases short and J 3 bases short, with 13 bases between. Per germline, CDR1 SGHRS and CDR2 YFSETQ.

In its sample, this clonotype was seen once. A much larger clone lies a single base off, so this may be a read error. No conserved phenylalanine or tryptophan ends this CDR3, so it is likely a read error. The chain uses TRBV9 and TRBJ2-1; maybe TRBD1 (6 bases). The CDR3 has 15 residues. Germline V gives CDR1 SGDLS, CDR2 YYNGEE. The V end lost 0 bases, the J end lost 2 bases, and 9 bases lay between the germline ends. In DNA form, the CDR3 reads TGTGCCAGCAGCGTAGTACAGGGAACCTACAATGAGCAGTTCTCC. As protein: CASSVVQGTYNEQFS.

Worth noting for this clonotype: A read error may be the cause here, since a much bigger clone is one base away. The rearrangement uses TRBV2 and TRBJ2-3, with a tentative D call TRBD1 (5 bases). Near its end, the DNA agrees better with TRBJ1-5, so the J call may be wrong. This CDR3 has 15 amino acids. Germline CDR1 is SNHLY and CDR2 is FYNNEI. CDR3 in amino acids: CASSEGTRITDTQHF. DNA for the CDR3: TGTGCCAGCAGTGAGGGGACTAGGATAACAGATACGCAGCATTTT.

Ten or more counts support this clonotype. CDR3 sequence: CASSLGVGGADTQYF. The CDR3 DNA is TGTGCCAGCAGCTTAGGAGTTGGGGGGGCAGATACGCAGTATTTT. The chain uses TRBV11-3 and TRBJ2-3, with TRBD2 matching over 7 bases. V lost 1 base, J lost 4 bases, and 5 bases stayed unmatched. The germline CDR1 and CDR2 sequences are SGHNT and YENEEA. The CDR3 runs 15 residues. The full variable domain, rest sourced from reference TRBV11-3 and TRBJ2-3, is EAGVVQSPRYKIIEKKQPVAFWCNPISGHNTLYWYLQNLGQGPELLIRYENEEAVDDSQLPKDRFSAERLKGVDSTLKIQPAELGDSAVYLCASSLGVGGADTQYFGPGTRLTVL.

This clonotype was counted ten times or more. The gene calls are TRBV11-2 and TRBJ2-6, with TRBD2 identical over 11 bases. Germline lookup yields CDR1 SGHAT and CDR2 FQNNGV. V trimming: 3 bases; J trimming: 3 bases; junction bases outside the gene matches: 4. CDR3 length: 17 residues. CDR3 in DNA: TGTGCCAGCAGCTTTAGCGGGAGGGCCTTTGGGGCCAACGTCCTGACTTTC. Amino acids: CASSFSGRAFGANVLTF.

There are many counts of this clonotype. The gene calls are TRBV2 and TRBJ1-2; tentatively, D is TRBD1 (6 bases). The V end was cut by 5 bases, the J end by 5 bases, with 12 bases between. The CDR3 loop spans 13 amino acids. Germline V lookup: CDR1 SNHLY, CDR2 FYNNEI. The CDR3 spells CASSTRGSYGYTF. CDR3 DNA sequence: TGTGCCAGCAGTACCAGGGGAAGTTATGGCTACACCTTC.

The chain uses TRBV10-3 and TRBJ2-3, with 11 bases matching TRBD2. The germline V gene encodes CDR1 ENHRY and CDR2 SYGVKD. With 10 bases clipped from V and 6 bases from J, the junction kept 9 bases outside the gene matches. There are 14 residues in the CDR3. CDR3 sequence: CATGTSGGPDTQYF. CDR3 in DNA: TGTGCCACCGGGACTAGCGGAGGCCCCGATACGCAGTATTTT.